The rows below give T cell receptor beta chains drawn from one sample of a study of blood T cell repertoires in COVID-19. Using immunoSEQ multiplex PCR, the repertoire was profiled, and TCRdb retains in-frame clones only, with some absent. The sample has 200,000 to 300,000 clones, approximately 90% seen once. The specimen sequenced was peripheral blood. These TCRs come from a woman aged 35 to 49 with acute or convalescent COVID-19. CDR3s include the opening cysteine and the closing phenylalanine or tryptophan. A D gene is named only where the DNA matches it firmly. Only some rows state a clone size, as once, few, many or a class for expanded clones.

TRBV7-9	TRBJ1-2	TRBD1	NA	TGTGCCAGCAGCTTCGGTTCGCAGGGGGCAAAGAGAAACTATGGCTACACCTTC	CASSFGSQGAKRNYGYTF
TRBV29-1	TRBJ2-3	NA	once	TGCAGCGTTGCCAGCAGGGGAAGGACAGATACGCAGTATTTT	CSVASRGRTDTQYF
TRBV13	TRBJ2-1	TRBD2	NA	TGTGCCACCCTAGCGGGGGGCATAAATGAGCAGTTCTTC	CATLAGGINEQFF
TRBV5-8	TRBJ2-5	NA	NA	TGTGCCAGCAGCTTGGACAGGAGCCAAGAGACCCAGTACTTC	CASSLDRSQETQYF
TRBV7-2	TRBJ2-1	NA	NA	TGTGCCAGCAGCTTAGATTTTCACGGCTACAATGAGCAGTTCTTC	CASSLDFHGYNEQFF
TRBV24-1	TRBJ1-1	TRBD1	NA	TGTGCCACCAGTGATTCGAGGGGGCCGAACACTGAAGCTTTCTTT	CATSDSRGPNTEAFF
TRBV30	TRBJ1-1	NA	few	TGTGCCTGGAGTCGGACCGGGGGGGGCACTGAAGCTTTCTTT	CAWSRTGGGTEAFF
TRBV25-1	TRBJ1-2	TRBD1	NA	TGTGCCAGCAGTGCCAGGGGGTATGGCTACACCTTC	CASSARGYGYTF
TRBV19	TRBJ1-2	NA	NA	TGTGCCAGTAGACTTGTTGGCAGGGGCGACTATGGCTACACCTTC	CASRLVGRGDYGYTF
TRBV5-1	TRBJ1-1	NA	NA	TGCGCCAGTACACTAGCAGGAGGCTCTGGAGACACTGAAGCTTTCTTT	CASTLAGGSGDTEAFF
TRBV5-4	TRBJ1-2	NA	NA	TGTGCCAGCAGAGGGGACACTAACTATGGCTACACCTTC	CASRGDTNYGYTF
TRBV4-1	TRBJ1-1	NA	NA	TGCGCCAGCCATCGCCAGGGTATGAACACTGAAGCTTTCTTT	CASHRQGMNTEAFF
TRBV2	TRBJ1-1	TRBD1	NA	TGTGCCAGCAGTACCAGGGGGACTGAAGCTTTCTTT	CASSTRGTEAFF
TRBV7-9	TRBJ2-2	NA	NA	TGTGCCAGCAGCTTAGCTTACGCAGTAACCGGGGAGCTGTTTTTT	CASSLAYAVTGELFF
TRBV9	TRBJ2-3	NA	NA	TGTGCCAGCGGGGACTCCTACACAGATACGCAGTATTTT	CASGDSYTDTQYF
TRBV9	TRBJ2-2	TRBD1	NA	TGTGCCAGCAGCGACGACAGGGTTCAGAACACCGGGGAGCTGTTTTTT	CASSDDRVQNTGELFF
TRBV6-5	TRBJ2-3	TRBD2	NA	TGTGCCAGCAGTTACACGATCGGACTAGCGTCAGATACGCAGTATTTT	CASSYTIGLASDTQYF
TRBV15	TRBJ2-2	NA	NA	TGTGCCACCAGCAGAGATGCTAGGAAGACCCCTTTAAGGGAGCTGTTTTTT	CATSRDARKTPLRELFF
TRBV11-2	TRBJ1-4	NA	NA	TGTGCCAGCAGCTTAGAGTACAGCCATAATGAAAAACTGTTTTTT	CASSLEYSHNEKLFF
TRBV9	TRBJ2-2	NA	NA	TGTGCCAGCAGCGTAGCGGGGATGGACACCGGGGAGCTGTTTTTT	CASSVAGMDTGELFF
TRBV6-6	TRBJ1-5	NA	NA	TGTGCCAGCAGTTACGCGGAGATGAATCAGCCCCAGCATTTT	CASSYAEMNQPQHF
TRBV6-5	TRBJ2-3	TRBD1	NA	TGTGCCAGCAGCCTTGGACAGGGGGCAACAGATACGCAGTATTTT	CASSLGQGATDTQYF
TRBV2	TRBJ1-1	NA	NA	TGTGCCAGCAGCCAGGGATACACTGAAGCTTTCTTT	CASSQGYTEAFF
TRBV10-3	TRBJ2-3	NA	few	TGTGCCAGTCGGGAGTTTAGCACAGATACGCAGTATTTT	CASREFSTDTQYF
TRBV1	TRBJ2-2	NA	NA	TGCACCAGCAGCCAAGGTCGACTAGCCCTCTTCACGAACACCGGGGAGCTGTTTTTT	CTSSQGRLALFTNTGELFF
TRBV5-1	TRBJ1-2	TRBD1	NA	TGCGCCAGCAGCTTTCCTGGACAGGGCTATGGCTACACCTTC	CASSFPGQGYGYTF
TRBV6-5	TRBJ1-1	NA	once	TGTGCCAGCAGTACGGGGACAAGAATGAACACTGAAGCTTTCTTT	CASSTGTRMNTEAFF
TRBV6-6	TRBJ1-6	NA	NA	TGTGCCAGCACGGAGTATAATTCACCCCTCCACTTT	CASTEYNSPLHF
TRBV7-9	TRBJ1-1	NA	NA	TGTGCCAGCAGCGCAGTCGCTGAAGCTTTCTTT	CASSAVAEAFF
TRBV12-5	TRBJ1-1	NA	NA	TGTGCTAGTGGTTTGGCCTCAGGGCAAGGCACTGAAGCTTTCTTT	CASGLASGQGTEAFF
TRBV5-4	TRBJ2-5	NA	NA	TGTGCCAGCAGCTTGGGGACTCCCACGGGGCAAGAGACCCAGTACTTC	CASSLGTPTGQETQYF
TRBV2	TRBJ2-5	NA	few	TGTGCCAGCAGTCTTCCGGAGACCCAGTACTTC	CASSLPETQYF
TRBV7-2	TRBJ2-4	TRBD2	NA	TGTGCCAGCAGCTTGACTAGCGGGGGCGCAAACATTCAGTACTTC	CASSLTSGGANIQYF
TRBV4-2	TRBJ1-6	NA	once	TGTGCCAGCAGCCAACCAGGAGGATATAATTCACCCCTCCACTTT	CASSQPGGYNSPLHF
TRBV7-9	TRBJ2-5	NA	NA	TGTGCCAGCAGCGGACTACTCCAAGAGACCCAGTACTTC	CASSGLLQETQYF
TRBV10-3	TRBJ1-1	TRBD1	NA	TGTGCCATCGCAGGGGGTCTAGCTCCTGGGGCTGGGGTAACTGAAGCTTTCTTT	CAIAGGLAPGAGVTEAFF